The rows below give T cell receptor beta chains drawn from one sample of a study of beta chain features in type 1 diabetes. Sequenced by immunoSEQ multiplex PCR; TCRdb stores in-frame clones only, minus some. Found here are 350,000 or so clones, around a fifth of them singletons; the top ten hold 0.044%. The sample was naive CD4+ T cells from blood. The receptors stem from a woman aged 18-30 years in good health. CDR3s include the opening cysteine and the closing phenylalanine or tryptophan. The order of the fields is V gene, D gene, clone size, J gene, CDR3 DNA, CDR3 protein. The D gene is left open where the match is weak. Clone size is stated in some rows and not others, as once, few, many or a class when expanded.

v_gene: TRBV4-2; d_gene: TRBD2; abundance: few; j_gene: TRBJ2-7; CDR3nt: TGTGCCAGCAGCCACGCCGGGGCTAGCGGAGATCTGCACGAGCAGTACTTC; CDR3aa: CASSHAGASGDLHEQYF
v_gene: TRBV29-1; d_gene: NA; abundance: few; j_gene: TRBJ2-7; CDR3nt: TGCAGCGTTGAAGGGACTACTTACGAGCAGTACTTC; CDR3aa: CSVEGTTYEQYF
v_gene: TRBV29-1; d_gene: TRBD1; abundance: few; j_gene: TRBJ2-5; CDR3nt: TGCAGCGCCCTCCCAAGGGCAGGGGGCCAAGAGACCCAGTACTTC; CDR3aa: CSALPRAGGQETQYF
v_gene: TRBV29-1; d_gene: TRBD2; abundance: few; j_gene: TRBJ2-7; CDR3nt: TGCAGCGCCCTGCCCGGGACTAGCGACTACGAGCAGTACTTC; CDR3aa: CSALPGTSDYEQYF
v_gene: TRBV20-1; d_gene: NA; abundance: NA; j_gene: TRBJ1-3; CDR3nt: TGCAGTGCTAGATCCGGGAACACCATATATTTT; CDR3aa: CSARSGNTIYF
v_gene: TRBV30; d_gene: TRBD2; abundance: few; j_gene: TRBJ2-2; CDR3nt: TGTGCCTGGAAGGGGACTAGCTCCGGGGAGCTGTTTTTT; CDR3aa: CAWKGTSSGELFF
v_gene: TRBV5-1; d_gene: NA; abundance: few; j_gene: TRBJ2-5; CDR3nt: TGCGCCAGCAGCTTGGCCGGAGGCAACCTCCAAGAGACCCAGTACTTC; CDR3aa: CASSLAGGNLQETQYF
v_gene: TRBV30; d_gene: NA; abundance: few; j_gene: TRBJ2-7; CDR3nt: TGTGCCTGGAACCGGGGAAGTCACTACGAGCAGTACTTC; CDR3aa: CAWNRGSHYEQYF
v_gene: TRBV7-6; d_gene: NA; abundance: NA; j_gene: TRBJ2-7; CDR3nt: TGTGCCAGCAGCTTATTCGGGTACGAGCAGTACTTC; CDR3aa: CASSLFGYEQYF
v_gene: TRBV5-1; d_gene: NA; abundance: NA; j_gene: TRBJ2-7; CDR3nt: TGCGCCAGCAGCTTGGTACAACGGGGCGAGCAGTACTTC; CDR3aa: CASSLVQRGEQYF
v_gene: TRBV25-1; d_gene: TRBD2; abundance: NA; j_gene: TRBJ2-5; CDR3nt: TGTGCCAGCAAAGGCCTAGCGGAAGGAGGTCAAGAGACCCAGTACTTC; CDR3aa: CASKGLAEGGQETQYF